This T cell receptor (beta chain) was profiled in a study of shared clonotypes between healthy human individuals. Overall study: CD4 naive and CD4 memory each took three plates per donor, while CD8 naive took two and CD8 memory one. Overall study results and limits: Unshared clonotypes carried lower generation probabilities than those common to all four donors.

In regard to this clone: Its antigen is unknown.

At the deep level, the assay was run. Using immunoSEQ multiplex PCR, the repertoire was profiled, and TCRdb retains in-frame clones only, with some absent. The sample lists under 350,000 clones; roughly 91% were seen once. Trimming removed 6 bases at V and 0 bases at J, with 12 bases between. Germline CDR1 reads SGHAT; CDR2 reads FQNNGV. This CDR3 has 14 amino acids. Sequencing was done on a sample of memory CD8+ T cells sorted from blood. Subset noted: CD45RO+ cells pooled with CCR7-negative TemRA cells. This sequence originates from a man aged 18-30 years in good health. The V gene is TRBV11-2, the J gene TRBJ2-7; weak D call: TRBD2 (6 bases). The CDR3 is CASRPGVISYEQYF. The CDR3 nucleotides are TGTGCCAGCAGGCCGGGGGTGATCTCCTACGAGCAGTACTTC. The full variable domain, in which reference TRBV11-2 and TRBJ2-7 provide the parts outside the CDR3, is EAGVAQSPRYKIIEKRQSVAFWCNPISGHATLYWYQQILGQGPKLLIQFQNNGVVDDSQLPKDRFSAERLKGVDSTLKIQPAKLEDSAVYLCASRPGVISYEQYFGPGTRLTVT.